This TCR beta chain was retrieved from a study of cytomegalovirus exposure and HLA in healthy donors. With 60 Vbeta and 13 Jbeta primers, the PCR was carried out. The protocol was immunoSEQ multiplex PCR, while the TCRdb copy is restricted to in-frame clones and leaves out a portion. The table records some 130,000 clones, 70% to 80% of them present only once. With 0 bases removed from V and 4 bases from J, the gap between germline ends came to 10 bases. The CDR3 is made up of 15 amino acids. Germline V gene data show CDR1 as SGDLS and CDR2 as YYNGEE. The sequencing input was PBMCs. The source of this sequence is a man aged 25 to 40 in good health and CMV-seronegative. The rearrangement joins TRBV9 to TRBJ2-2; D is uncertain. The CDR3 DNA follows: TGTGCCAGCAGCGTAGGAGTAGCATCCACCGGGGAGCTGTTTTTT. It is translated as CASSVGVASTGELFF. Filled out from reference TRBV9 and TRBJ2-2, the complete variable domain reads DSGVTQTPKHLITATGQRVTLRCSPRSGDLSVYWYQQSLDQGLQFLIQYYNGEERAKGNILERFSAQQFPDLHSELNLSSLELGDSALYFCASSVGVASTGELFFGEGSRLTVL.